Listed here is a single TCR beta chain. The data belong to a study of cytotoxic CD8 clonotypes in ibrutinib-treated CLL. The table came from immunoSEQ multiplex PCR; TCRdb's copy has only in-frame clones and leaves some out. In the table there are more than 50,000 clones, 57% of which are singletons. The sample here was PBMCs, taken after 12 months of ibrutinib treatment. The TCR was taken from a human donor with chronic lymphocytic leukemia.

CDR3 bases: TGTGCCAGCAGGGTCGGACAGGCCCAGGATACGCAGTATTTT. The encoded protein is CASRVGQAQDTQYF. The chain joins TRBV2 to TRBJ2-3, with 7 bases matching TRBD1. V gave up 6 bases and J gave up 6 bases; unmatched junction bases: 9. The CDR3 is 14 residues long. From germline, CDR1 is SNHLY and CDR2 FYNNEI. The whole variable domain, remainder taken from reference TRBV2 and TRBJ2-3, is EPEVTQTPSHQVTQMGQEVILRCVPISNHLYFYWYRQILGQKVEFLVSFYNNEISEKSEIFDDQFSVERPDGSNFTLKIRSTKLEDSAMYFCASRVGQAQDTQYFGPGTRLTVL.